This entry lists 9 T cell receptor beta chains sequenced from one sample in a study of T cell changes during pregnancy in multiple sclerosis. TCRdb's table, derived via immunoSEQ multiplex PCR, lists solely in-frame clones and lacks some. The data show approximately 85,000 clones, around 93% seen once. The sample consisted of peripheral blood, taken in the third trimester of pregnancy. These receptors all come from a female donor with multiple sclerosis, enrolled in a pregnancy study.

The V call is TRBV4-1, the J call TRBJ2-7; possible D gene TRBD2, 6 bases. CDR3 size: 17 residues. Trimming left V 0 bases short and J 2 bases short, with 17 bases between. Germline CDR1 and CDR2: MGHRA and YSYEKL. CDR3 region: CASSQDWDGSSPYEQYF. The CDR3 DNA is TGCGCCAGCAGCCAAGATTGGGACGGGAGTAGCCCCTACGAGCAGTACTTC.

The chain has TRBV5-5 and TRBJ1-2, with D possibly matching TRBD1 (6 bases). This CDR3 comprises 18 residues. The ends were cut back, 2 bases at V and 7 bases at J, with 27 bases in the middle. Germline CDR1 and CDR2: SGHKS and YYEKEE (reference sequence). The CDR3 region has the DNA TGTGCCAGCAGCTTCTCTGGTGTCGTTGGGGGCGCTCAGGCTGGCTACACCTTC. Its protein is CASSFSGVVGGAQAGYTF.

The chain is built from TRBV5-8 and TRBJ1-1, with D unresolved. CDR1 and CDR2 from the germline V gene are SGHTS and YDEGEE. V lost 4 bases, J lost 0 bases, and 13 bases lay in between. The CDR3 spans 15 residues. The CDR3 loop reads CASSETRLMNTEAFF. The CDR3 bases are TGTGCCAGCAGCGAGACACGGTTAATGAACACTGAAGCTTTCTTT. The complete variable domain, with remaining parts taken from reference TRBV5-8 and TRBJ1-1, reads EAGVTQSPTHLIKTRGQQATLRCSPISGHTSVYWYQQALGLGLQFLLWYDEGEERNRGNFPPRFSGRQFPNYSSELNVNALELEDSALYLCASSETRLMNTEAFFGQGTRLTVV.

The CDR3 loop is CASSSGPETQYF. CDR3 DNA sequence: TGTGCCAGCAGCTCAGGTCCGGAGACCCAGTACTTC. J is TRBJ2-5 and V is TRBV13; D is unclear. Deletions cut 4 bases from V and 5 bases from J, with 8 bases between. CDR1 and CDR2 (germline): PRHDT, FYEKMQ (reference sequence). The CDR3 runs to 12 residues.

The chain is built from TRBV19 and TRBJ1-3; D is possibly TRBD1 (6 bases). V lost 7 bases, J lost 1 base, and 11 bases lay in between. Germline assignment: CDR1 LNHDA and CDR2 SQIVND (reference sequence). The CDR3 contains 14 residues. The DNA for the CDR3 is TGTGCCAGTAACAGGGTAGAGTCTGGAAACACCATATATTTT. This encodes CASNRVESGNTIYF.

This sequence joins TRBV6-5 and TRBJ1-1, with 7 bases aligning to TRBD1. Trimming removed 9 bases from V and 1 base from J; junction bases left unmatched: 5. This CDR3 spans 13 amino acids. Germline lookup yields CDR1 MNHEY and CDR2 SVGAGI. For the CDR3, the DNA is TGTGCCAGTAAGGGACAGAAGAACACTGAAGCTTTCTTT. It codes for CASKGQKNTEAFF.

As DNA, the CDR3 is TGTGCCATCAGTGACCGAGGGCTTAGCACAGATACGCAGTATTTT. Translating it yields CAISDRGLSTDTQYF. The chain couples TRBV10-3 to TRBJ2-3; D may be TRBD2 (5 bases). This CDR3 contains 15 residues. Trimming pared 3 bases from V and 0 bases from J, leaving 10 bases between. Germline CDR1 ENHRY, CDR2 SYGVKD.

The chain carries TRBV10-3 and TRBJ1-6, with TRBD1 matching over 12 bases. The germline V gene encodes CDR1 ENHRY and CDR2 SYGVKD. V was clipped by 6 bases and J by 7 bases; unmatched bases: 7. This CDR3 is 16 amino acids long. This CDR3 is CAIRPGQGAANSPLHF. CDR3 DNA sequence: TGTGCCATCAGACCGGGACAGGGGGCAGCGAATTCACCCCTCCACTTT.

The chain has TRBV7-9 and TRBJ1-2; 8 positions match TRBD1. This CDR3 is built from 16 residues. Germline-derived CDR1 and CDR2 are SEHNR and FQNEAQ (reference sequence). Trimming removed 6 bases from V and 4 bases from J; junction bases left unmatched: 13. CDR3 bases: TGTGCCAGCAGGGGGACAGGAGCCCGCCGGTTCTATGGCTACACCTTC. Translation: CASRGTGARRFYGYTF.